This T cell receptor beta chain was identified during a study of T cell repertoires in cytomegalovirus infection. Per the germline V gene, CDR1 is LGHDT and CDR2 is YNNKEL (reference sequence). The CDR3 sequence is 15 residues long. V shed 3 bases and J shed 5 bases, with 13 bases lying between them. TCRdb called the reads again in MiXCR, with one record for every CDR3 protein. The sample has fewer than 200,000 distinct CDR3 sequences, about 21% seen once; the top ten hold about 3%. The source is a human donor in good health (CMV status not recorded). Some clones in this sample may be carry-over from other donors' samples. This sequence joins TRBV3-1 and TRBJ2-2; a possible D gene is TRBD2 (6 bases). Sequencing was carried out using PBMCs. In DNA, the CDR3 is TGTGCCAGCAGCCAGTTTAGCGGTGTTACCGGGGAGCTGTTTTTT. Translating it yields CASSQFSGVTGELFF.